This T cell receptor (beta chain) was profiled in a study of cytomegalovirus exposure and HLA in healthy donors. Study conclusions and caveats: The authors later found TCR association rates varying by HLA locus, with DRB1 most and HLA-C fewest. Specific recognition of CMV antigens was confirmed in vitro for a few chains (all CMV-associated).

It was with 60 Vbeta and 13 Jbeta primers that the PCR ran. Original methodology: Unique TCR beta chains numbered 60 million to 100 million in a later analysis, with 10 million to 14 million shared. Measured with immunoSEQ multiplex PCR; TCRdb has only the in-frame clones, and not every one. That table furnishes V, J and clone size, whereas the DNA furnished D and trimming. Here the sample spans about 200,000 clones, 65% to 90% being singletons. Nominal health characterized the donors when sampled, though unrecorded immune exposures were likely. V lost 5 bases and J lost 6; bases outside the gene matches: 2. Germline loops: CDR1 MNHEY, CDR2 SMNVEV (reference sequence). This CDR3 is built from 13 residues. A note on this clone: No antigen is known for it.

This chain connects TRBV27 to TRBJ2-4; 9 bases fit TRBD1. This sequence originates from a woman between 45 and 65 years old in good health and CMV-seronegative. The sample was PBMCs. The DNA for the CDR3 is TGTGCCAGCAGTCAGGACAGGGGAAACATTCAGTACTTC. This encodes CASSQDRGNIQYF.